This T cell receptor (beta chain) appears in the sequencing data of a study of a mutant IDH1 vaccine in newly diagnosed glioma. Study context: Patients underwent eight vaccinations, which took place in weeks 1, 3, 5, 7, 11, 15, 19 and 23. Patients got their first vaccination 4-6 weeks after radiotherapy alone, or with temozolomide cycles. Earlier care involved radiotherapy, temozolomide, or both, and the majority received both.

TCRdb's copy holds only in-frame clones and misses some; the assay was immunoSEQ multiplex PCR. The top ten hold about 2.6% of the sample, which has about 40,000 clones, approximately 90% seen once. As for this clone: The target antigen is unknown.

Time point reported: week 5, during vaccination. What each vaccine dose contained was 300 ug of mutant IDH1 20-mer peptide, accompanied by topical imiquimod. This TCR was sampled from a man between 45 and 60 years old with glioma. This material consisted of PBMCs, taken from a glioma patient whose treatment included an IDH1 peptide vaccine.

CDR3 coding DNA: TGTGCCAGCGGGACAGGGGGTAACGAGCAGTACTTC. Translated, it gives CASGTGGNEQYF. This chain links TRBV19 with TRBJ2-7; 11 bases are shared with TRBD1. CDR1 and CDR2 (germline): LNHDA, SQIVND (reference sequence). V gave up 9 bases and J gave up 5 bases; unmatched junction bases: 3. The CDR3 covers 12 residues.